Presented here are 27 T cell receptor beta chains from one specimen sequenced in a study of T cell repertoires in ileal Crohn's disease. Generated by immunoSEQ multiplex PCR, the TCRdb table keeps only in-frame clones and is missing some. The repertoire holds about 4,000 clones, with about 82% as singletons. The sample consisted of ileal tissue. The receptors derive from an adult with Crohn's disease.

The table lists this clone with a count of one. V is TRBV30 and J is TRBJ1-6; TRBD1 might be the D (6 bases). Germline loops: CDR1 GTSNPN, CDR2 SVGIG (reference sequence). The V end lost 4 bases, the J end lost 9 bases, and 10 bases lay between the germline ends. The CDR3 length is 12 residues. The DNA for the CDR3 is TGTGCCTGGAAGGCAGGGGTTTCACCCCTCCACTTT. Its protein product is CAWKAGVSPLHF.

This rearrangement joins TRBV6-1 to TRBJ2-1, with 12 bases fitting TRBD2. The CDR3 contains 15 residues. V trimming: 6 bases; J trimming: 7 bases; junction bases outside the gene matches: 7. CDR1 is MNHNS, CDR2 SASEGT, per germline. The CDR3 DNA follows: TGTGCCAGCAGACGACTAGCGGGGGCCGGAAATGAGCAGTTCTTC. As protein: CASRRLAGAGNEQFF.

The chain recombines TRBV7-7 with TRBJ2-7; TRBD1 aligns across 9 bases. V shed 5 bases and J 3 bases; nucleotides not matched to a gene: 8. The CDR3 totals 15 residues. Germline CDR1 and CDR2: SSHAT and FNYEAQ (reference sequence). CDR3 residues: CASSTLEDRGYEQYF. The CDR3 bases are TGTGCCAGCAGCACGCTAGAGGACAGGGGCTACGAGCAGTACTTC. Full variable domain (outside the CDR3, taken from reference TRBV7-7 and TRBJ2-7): GAGVSQSPRYKVTKRGQDVTLRCDPISSHATLYWYQQALGQGPEFLTYFNYEAQPDKSGLPSDRFSAERPEGSISTLTIQRTEQRDSAMYRCASSTLEDRGYEQYFGPGTRLTVT.

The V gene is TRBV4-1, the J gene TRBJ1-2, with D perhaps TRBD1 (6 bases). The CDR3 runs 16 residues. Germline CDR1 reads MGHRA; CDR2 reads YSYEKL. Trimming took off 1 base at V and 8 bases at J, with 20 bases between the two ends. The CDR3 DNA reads TGCGCCAGCAGCCAAGTCAAAGAACCAGGGGCGAGGGGCTACACCTTC. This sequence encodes CASSQVKEPGARGYTF.

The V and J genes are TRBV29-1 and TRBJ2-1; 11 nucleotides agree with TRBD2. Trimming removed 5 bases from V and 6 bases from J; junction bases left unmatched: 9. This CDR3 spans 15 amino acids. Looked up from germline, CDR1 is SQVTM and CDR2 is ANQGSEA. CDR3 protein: CSVNPVAGGANEQFF. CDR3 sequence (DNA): TGCAGCGTTAACCCGGTAGCGGGGGGGGCCAATGAGCAGTTCTTC.

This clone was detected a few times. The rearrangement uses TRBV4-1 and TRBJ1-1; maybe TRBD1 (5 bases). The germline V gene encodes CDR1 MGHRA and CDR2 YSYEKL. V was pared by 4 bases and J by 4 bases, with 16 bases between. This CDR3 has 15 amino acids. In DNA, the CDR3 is TGCGCCAGCAGCCCGAACCCAGGGCGATTCACTGAAGCTTTCTTT. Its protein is CASSPNPGRFTEAFF.

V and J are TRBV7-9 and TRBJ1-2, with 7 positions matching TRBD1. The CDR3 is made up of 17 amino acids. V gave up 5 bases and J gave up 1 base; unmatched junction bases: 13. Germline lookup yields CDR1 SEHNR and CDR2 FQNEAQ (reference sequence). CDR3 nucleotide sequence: TGTGCCAGCAGCCCAGAGGGTGGGGACAGACTTAACTATGGCTACACCTTC. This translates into CASSPEGGDRLNYGYTF.

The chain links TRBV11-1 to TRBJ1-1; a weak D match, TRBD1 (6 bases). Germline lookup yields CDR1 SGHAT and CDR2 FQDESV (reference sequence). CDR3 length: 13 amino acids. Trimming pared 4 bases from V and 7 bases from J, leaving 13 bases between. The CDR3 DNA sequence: TGTGCCAGCAGCTACTCCACAGGGAATGAAGCTTTCTTT. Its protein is CASSYSTGNEAFF. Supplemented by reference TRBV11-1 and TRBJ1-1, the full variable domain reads EAEVAQSPRYKITEKSQAVAFWCDPISGHATLYWYRQILGQGPELLVQFQDESVVDDSQLPKDRFSAERLKGVDSTLKIQPAELGDSAMYLCASSYSTGNEAFFGQGTRLTVV.

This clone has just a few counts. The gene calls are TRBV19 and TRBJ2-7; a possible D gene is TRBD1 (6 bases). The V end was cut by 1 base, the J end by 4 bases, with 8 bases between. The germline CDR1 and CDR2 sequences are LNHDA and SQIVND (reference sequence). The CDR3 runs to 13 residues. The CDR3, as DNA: TGTGCCAGTAGTATAGCGGGACATTACGAGCAGTACTTC. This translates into CASSIAGHYEQYF.

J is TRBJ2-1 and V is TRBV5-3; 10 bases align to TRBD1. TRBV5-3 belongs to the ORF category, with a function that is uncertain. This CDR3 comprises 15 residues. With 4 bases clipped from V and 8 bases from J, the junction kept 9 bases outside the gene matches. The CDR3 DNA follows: TGTGCCAGAAGCCCATGGGACAGGGGTTTGGATGAGCAGTTCTTC. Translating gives CARSPWDRGLDEQFF.

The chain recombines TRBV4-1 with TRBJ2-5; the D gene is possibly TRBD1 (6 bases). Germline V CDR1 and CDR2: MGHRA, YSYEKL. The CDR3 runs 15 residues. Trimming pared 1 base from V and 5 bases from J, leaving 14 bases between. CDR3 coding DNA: TGCGCCAGCAGCCAAGCTTCCATGGGGGCCGAGACCCAGTACTTC. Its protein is CASSQASMGAETQYF.

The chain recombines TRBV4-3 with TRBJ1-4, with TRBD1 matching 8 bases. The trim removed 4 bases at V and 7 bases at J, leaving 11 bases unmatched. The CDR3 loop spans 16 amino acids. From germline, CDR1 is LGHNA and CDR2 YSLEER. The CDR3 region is CASSLGQAAVIEKLFF. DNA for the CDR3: TGCGCCAGCAGCCTGGGACAGGCCGCCGTAATTGAAAAACTGTTTTTT.

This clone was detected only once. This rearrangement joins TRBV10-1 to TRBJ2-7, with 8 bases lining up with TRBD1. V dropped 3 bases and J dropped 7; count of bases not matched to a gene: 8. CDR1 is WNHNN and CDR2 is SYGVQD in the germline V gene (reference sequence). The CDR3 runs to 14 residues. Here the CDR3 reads CASSDRGHIREQYF. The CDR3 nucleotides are TGCGCCAGCAGTGACAGGGGGCATATCCGGGAGCAGTACTTC.

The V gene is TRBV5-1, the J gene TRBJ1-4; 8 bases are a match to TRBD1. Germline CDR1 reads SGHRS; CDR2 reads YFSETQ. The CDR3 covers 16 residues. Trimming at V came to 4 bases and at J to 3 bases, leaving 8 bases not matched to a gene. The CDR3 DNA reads TGCGCCAGCAGCATAACAGGGGGTCTTGCTAATGAAAAACTGTTTTTT. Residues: CASSITGGLANEKLFF.

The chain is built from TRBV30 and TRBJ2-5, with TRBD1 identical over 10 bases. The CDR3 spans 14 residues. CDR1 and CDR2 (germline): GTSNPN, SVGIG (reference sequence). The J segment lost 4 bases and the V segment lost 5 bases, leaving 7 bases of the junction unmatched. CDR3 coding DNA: TGTGCCTGGTCCCGACAGGGGGCCAGAGAGACCCAGTACTTC. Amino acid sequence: CAWSRQGARETQYF.

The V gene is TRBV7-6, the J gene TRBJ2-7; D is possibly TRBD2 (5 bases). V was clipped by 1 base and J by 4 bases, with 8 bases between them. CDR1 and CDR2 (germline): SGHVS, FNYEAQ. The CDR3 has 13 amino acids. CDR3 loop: CASSLGTPYEQYF. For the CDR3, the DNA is TGTGCCAGCAGCTTAGGGACTCCATACGAGCAGTACTTC. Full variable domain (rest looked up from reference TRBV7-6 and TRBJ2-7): GAGVSQSPRYKVTKRGQDVALRCDPISGHVSLYWYRQALGQGPEFLTYFNYEAQQDKSGLPNDRFSAERPEGSISTLTIQRTEQRDSAMYRCASSLGTPYEQYFGPGTRLTVT.

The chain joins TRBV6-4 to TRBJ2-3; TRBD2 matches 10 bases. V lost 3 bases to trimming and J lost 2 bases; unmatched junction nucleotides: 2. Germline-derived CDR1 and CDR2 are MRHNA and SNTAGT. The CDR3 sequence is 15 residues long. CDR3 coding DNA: TGTGCCAGCAGTGAAAGCGGGGGGGCCACAGATACGCAGTATTTT. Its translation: CASSESGGATDTQYF.

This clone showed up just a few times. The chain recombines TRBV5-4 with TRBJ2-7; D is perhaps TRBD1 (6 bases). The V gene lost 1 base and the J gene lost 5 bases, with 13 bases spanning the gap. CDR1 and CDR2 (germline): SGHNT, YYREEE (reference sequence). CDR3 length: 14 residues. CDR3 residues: CASSLTGYQHEQYF. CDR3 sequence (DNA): TGTGCCAGCAGCTTGACAGGGTACCAGCACGAGCAGTACTTC. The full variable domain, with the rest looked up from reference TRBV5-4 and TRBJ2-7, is ETGVTQSPTHLIKTRGQQVTLRCSSQSGHNTVSWYQQALGQGPQFIFQYYREEENGRGNFPPRFSGLQFPNYSSELNVNALELDDSALYLCASSLTGYQHEQYFGPGTRLTVT.

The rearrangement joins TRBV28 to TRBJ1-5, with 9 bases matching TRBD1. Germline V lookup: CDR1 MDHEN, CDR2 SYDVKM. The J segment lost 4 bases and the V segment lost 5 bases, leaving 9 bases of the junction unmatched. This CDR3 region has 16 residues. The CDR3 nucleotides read TGTGCCAGCAGTCAAAGACAGGGACAGGGTAATCAGCCCCAGCATTTT. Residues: CASSQRQGQGNQPQHF.

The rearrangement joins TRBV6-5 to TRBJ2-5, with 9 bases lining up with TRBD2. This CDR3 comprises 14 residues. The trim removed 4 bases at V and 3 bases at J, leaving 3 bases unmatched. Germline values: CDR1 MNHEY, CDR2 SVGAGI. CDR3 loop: CASSSRTSEETQYF. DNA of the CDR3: TGTGCCAGCAGTTCAAGGACTAGCGAAGAGACCCAGTACTTC.

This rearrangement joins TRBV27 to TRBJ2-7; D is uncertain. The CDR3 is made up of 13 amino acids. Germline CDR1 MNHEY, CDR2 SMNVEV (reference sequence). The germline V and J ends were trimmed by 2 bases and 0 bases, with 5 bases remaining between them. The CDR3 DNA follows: TGTGCCAGCAGTTTAATCGGCTCCTACGAGCAGTACTTC. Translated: CASSLIGSYEQYF.

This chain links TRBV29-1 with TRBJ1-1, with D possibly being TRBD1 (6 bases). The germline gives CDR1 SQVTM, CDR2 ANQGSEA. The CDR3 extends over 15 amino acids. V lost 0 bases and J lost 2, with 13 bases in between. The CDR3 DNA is TGCAGCGTTGAAGATCAGGGCAGGGGCAACACTGAAGCTTTCTTT. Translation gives CSVEDQGRGNTEAFF.

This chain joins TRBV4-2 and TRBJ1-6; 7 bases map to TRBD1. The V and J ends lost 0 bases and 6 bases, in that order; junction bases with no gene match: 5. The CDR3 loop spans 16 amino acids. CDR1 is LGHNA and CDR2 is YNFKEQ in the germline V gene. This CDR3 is CASSQEWDSTNSPLHF. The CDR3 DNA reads TGTGCCAGCAGCCAAGAGTGGGACAGTACTAATTCACCCCTCCACTTT.

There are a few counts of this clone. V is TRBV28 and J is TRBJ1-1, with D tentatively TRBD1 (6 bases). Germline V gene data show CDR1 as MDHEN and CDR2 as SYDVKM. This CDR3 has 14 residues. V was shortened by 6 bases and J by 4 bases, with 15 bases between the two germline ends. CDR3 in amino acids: CASSSQGEGTEAFF. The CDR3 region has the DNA TGTGCCAGCAGCTCACAGGGAGAGGGCACTGAAGCTTTCTTT.

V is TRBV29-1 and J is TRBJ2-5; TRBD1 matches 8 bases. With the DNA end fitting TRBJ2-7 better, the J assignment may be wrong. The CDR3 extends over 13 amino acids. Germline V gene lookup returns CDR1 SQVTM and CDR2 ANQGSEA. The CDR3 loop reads CSVESGGVYEQYF. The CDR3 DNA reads TGCAGCGTTGAGTCAGGGGGCGTCTACGAGCAGTACTTC.

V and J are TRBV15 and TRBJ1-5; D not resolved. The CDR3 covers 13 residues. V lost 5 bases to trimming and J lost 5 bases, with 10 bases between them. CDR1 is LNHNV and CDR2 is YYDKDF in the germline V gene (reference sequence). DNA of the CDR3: TGTGCCACCAGCCCCCGCGGGTATCAGCCCCAGCATTTT. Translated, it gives CATSPRGYQPQHF.

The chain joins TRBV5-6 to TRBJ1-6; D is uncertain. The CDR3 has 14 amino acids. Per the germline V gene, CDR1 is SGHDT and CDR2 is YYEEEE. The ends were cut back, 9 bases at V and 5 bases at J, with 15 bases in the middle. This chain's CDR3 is CATPRELHNSPLHF. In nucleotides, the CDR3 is TGTGCCACCCCTCGGGAGCTACATAATTCACCCCTCCACTTT.